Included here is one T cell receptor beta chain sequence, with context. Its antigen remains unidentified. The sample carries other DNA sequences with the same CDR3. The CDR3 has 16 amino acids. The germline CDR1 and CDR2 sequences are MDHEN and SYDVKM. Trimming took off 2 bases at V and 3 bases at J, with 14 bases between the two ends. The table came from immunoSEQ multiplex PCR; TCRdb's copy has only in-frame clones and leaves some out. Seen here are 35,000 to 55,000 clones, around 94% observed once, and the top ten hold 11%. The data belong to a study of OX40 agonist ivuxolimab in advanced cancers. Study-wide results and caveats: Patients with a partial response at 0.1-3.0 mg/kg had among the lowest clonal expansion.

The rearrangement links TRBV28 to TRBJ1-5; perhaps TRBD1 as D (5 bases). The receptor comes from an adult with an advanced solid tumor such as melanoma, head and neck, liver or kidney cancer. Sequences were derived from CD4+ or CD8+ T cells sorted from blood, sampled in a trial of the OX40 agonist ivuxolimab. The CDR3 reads CASSLKSRAPNQPQHF. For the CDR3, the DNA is TGTGCCAGCAGTTTAAAGAGCAGGGCGCCCAATCAGCCCCAGCATTTT.